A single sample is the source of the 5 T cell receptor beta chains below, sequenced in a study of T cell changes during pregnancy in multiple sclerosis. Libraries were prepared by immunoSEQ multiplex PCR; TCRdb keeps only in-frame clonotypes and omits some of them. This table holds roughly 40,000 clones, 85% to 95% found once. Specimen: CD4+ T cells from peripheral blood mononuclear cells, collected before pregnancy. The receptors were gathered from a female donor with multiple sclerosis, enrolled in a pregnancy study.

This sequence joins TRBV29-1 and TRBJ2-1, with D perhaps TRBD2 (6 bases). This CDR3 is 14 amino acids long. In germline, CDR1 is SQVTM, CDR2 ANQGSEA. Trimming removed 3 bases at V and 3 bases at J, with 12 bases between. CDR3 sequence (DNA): TGCAGCGTTGACCGGGACTGGATCTACAATGAGCAGTTCTTC. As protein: CSVDRDWIYNEQFF.

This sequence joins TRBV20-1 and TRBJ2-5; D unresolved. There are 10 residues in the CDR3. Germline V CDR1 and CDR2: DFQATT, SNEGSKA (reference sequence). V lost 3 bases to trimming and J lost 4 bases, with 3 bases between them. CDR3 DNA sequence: TGCAGTGCTAGGAGAGAGACCCAGTACTTC. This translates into CSARRETQYF.

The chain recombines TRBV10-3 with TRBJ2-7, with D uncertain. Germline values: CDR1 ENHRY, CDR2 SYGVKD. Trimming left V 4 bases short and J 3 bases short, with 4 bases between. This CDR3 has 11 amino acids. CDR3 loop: CAISVNYEQYF. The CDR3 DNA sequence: TGTGCCATCAGTGTCAACTACGAGCAGTACTTC.

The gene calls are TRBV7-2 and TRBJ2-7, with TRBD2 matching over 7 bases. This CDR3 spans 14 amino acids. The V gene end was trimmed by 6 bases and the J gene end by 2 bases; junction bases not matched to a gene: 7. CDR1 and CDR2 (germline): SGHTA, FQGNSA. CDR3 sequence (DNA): TGTGCCAGCAGACCAGGAGCGGGGACCTACGAGCAGTACTTC. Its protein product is CASRPGAGTYEQYF.

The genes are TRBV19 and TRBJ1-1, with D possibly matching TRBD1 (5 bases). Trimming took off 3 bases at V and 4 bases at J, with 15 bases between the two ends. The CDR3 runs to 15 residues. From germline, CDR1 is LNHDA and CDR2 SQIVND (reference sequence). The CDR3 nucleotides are TGTGCCAGTAGTATCCCCGGGGGGAGGAGCACTGAAGCTTTCTTT. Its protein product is CASSIPGGRSTEAFF.